This T cell receptor beta chain was recorded in a study of T cells in Graves' hyperthyroidism and ophthalmopathy. RNA transcripts yielded amplified TCR beta CDR3 regions. HTBI primers were used for first-round RT-PCR of the TCR CDR3. One entry per CDR3 protein results from TCRdb running MiXCR on the multiplex PCR reads. Of over 350,000 distinct CDR3 sequences listed, roughly 15% were seen once; the top ten hold approximately 13%. Trimming left V 3 bases short and J 4 bases short, with 9 bases between. This CDR3 comprises 14 residues. Germline V gene sequence: CDR1 KGHDR, CDR2 SFDVKD. Patients with ophthalmopathy all had a Clinical Activity Score of at least 3, a NOSPECS grade of at least 4 and duration under 3 months. Any patient presenting with uncontrolled infection, other autoimmune disease, pregnancy or lactation was left out.

The chain couples TRBV24-1 to TRBJ2-1, with D perhaps matching TRBD2 (5 bases). The sample consisted of blood. The receptor was isolated from a man aged 18 to 29 with Graves' ophthalmopathy. As DNA, the CDR3 is TGTGCCACCAGTGATCTCGGGATTTACAATGAGCAGTTCTTC. It translates to CATSDLGIYNEQFF.